This TCR beta chain was obtained from a study of human T cells and chemical hapten exposure. V lost 7 bases and J lost 0, with 6 bases in between. The CDR3 is 13 amino acids. Germline CDR1 and CDR2: MDHEN and SYDVKM. Noted time point: patch test 1, 2 weeks after DPC sensitization. Treatment defined: therapeutic diphenylcyclopropenone sensitization with weekly scalp DPC. TCRdb re-called the RACE reads through MiXCR, storing one row per CDR3 protein. The table lists about 120,000 distinct CDR3 sequences, roughly 12% of them singletons, with about 1.4% in the top ten. The sample consisted of whole blood, taken in connection with sensitization to the hapten diphenylcyclopropenone (DPC). The V and J genes are TRBV28 and TRBJ1-4, with D uncertain. The clonotype was recovered from a woman aged 45 to 65 with alopecia areata. Some clones in this sample may be carry-over from other donors' samples. The DNA for the CDR3 is TGTGCCAGCATCAGCGCAACTAATGAAAAACTGTTTTTT. This gives the protein CASISATNEKLFF.